This TCR beta chain was found in a study of Graves' ophthalmopathy and Graves' hyperthyroidism. Exclusion covered patients with other autoimmune diseases or uncontrolled infections (as well as pregnancy or lactation). About 10 ml of fresh blood yielded the PBMCs by density gradient. Germline CDR1 and CDR2: ENHRY and SYGVKD. The ends lost 5 bases at V and 2 bases at J; junction bases unmatched: 7. CDR3 length: 17 residues. The study's findings and limits: Detection in blood was also observed for most expanded thyroid clonotypes above 0.001 frequency.

Ten or more counts support this clonotype. Its antigen is undetermined. RNA transcripts yielded amplified TCR beta CDR3 regions. Second-round multiplex PCR came after a first-round RT-PCR that employed HTBI primers. One entry per CDR3 protein, called by TCRdb with MiXCR from the multiplex PCR reads. Here the sample spans tens of thousands of distinct CDR3 sequences, approximately 47% being singletons. Sequencing was done on a sample of peripheral blood. The chain employs TRBV10-3 and TRBJ2-3; 13 bases fit TRBD2. The source is an adult woman with Graves' ophthalmopathy. The CDR3 spells CAISRNGTSGATDTQYF. CDR3 DNA: TGTGCCATCAGTCGTAACGGGACTAGCGGGGCCACAGATACGCAGTATTTT.